The next 7 T cell receptor beta chains were all read from a single sample in a study of CD8+ T cells in alopecia areata. TCR sequencing used cDNA made by reverse transcription of extracted RNA. Here immunoSEQ multiplex PCR was the method, and the copy in TCRdb shows in-frame clones only, minus some. The table has some 99,000 clones, 35% to 45% seen once. Specimen: CD4+ T cells sorted from blood. These receptors were collected from a human donor with alopecia areata.

This clone was picked up a small number of times. The chain couples TRBV4-3 to TRBJ2-7, with 8 positions matching TRBD1. Germline V gene data show CDR1 as LGHNA and CDR2 as YSLEER. The CDR3 contains 15 residues. With 0 bases clipped from V and 9 bases from J, the junction kept 10 bases outside the gene matches. The CDR3 bases are TGCGCCAGCAGCCAAGATCCGGGACAGGTAAACGTGCAGTACTTC. Protein sequence: CASSQDPGQVNVQYF.

This clone was counted a few times. The chain is built from TRBV21-1 and TRBJ2-3; the table names TRBD1, a call not compared with the DNA. TRBV21-1 is a known pseudogene. There are 14 residues in the CDR3. CDR3: CASSRDRVADTQYF. Written as DNA, the CDR3 is TGTGCCAGCAGCCGGGACAGGGTTGCGGATACGCAGTATTTT.

This chain connects TRBV29-1 to TRBJ1-4, with a possible D match to TRBD1 (5 bases). With 4 bases removed from V and 6 bases from J, the gap between germline ends came to 12 bases. CDR3 length equals 13 residues. Germline V gives CDR1 SQVTM, CDR2 ANQGSEA. The CDR3 region is CSVVWGGDEKLFF. The DNA for the CDR3 is TGCAGCGTTGTTTGGGGAGGGGATGAAAAACTGTTTTTT.

The chain carries TRBV7-9 and TRBJ2-1; 7 bases are a match to TRBD1. The CDR3 extends over 14 amino acids. Per germline, CDR1 SEHNR and CDR2 FQNEAQ (reference sequence). Trimming cost V 3 bases and J 7 bases; bases outside gene matches: 6. In DNA, the CDR3 is TGTGCCAGCAGCTTCCGAGGACAGGCGAATGAGCAGTTCTTC. Protein: CASSFRGQANEQFF.

The chain links TRBV30 to TRBJ2-3; D is possibly TRBD2 (7 bases). V dropped 7 bases and J dropped 10 bases, with 18 bases sitting between them. From germline, CDR1 is GTSNPN and CDR2 SVGIG (reference sequence). The CDR3 runs to 12 residues. In DNA form, the CDR3 reads TGTGCCTTACGCCGGGGGGCCGGGGCGCAGTATTTT. Translation gives CALRRGAGAQYF.

The chain links TRBV4-2 to TRBJ2-7, with 7 bases identical to TRBD2. After removal of 3 bases from V and 4 bases from J, the junction contained 6 bases not matched to a gene. The CDR3 runs to 14 residues. The germline V gene has CDR1 LGHNA and CDR2 YNFKEQ. The CDR3, as DNA: TGTGCCAGCAGCCAGGGGGGGAGGAAGTACGAGCAGTACTTC. Protein: CASSQGGRKYEQYF.

V is TRBV11-2 and J is TRBJ1-4; possible D gene TRBD1, 5 bases. Germline lookup yields CDR1 SGHAT and CDR2 FQNNGV. Trimming removed 8 bases at V and 8 bases at J, with 15 bases between. The CDR3 runs 13 residues. The CDR3 coding sequence is TGTGCCAGCCGCCAGGGCTCAGGGGAAAAACTGTTTTTT. It specifies CASRQGSGEKLFF. The whole variable domain, remainder taken from reference TRBV11-2 and TRBJ1-4, is EAGVAQSPRYKIIEKRQSVAFWCNPISGHATLYWYQQILGQGPKLLIQFQNNGVVDDSQLPKDRFSAERLKGVDSTLKIQPAKLEDSAVYLCASRQGSGEKLFFGSGTQLSVL.